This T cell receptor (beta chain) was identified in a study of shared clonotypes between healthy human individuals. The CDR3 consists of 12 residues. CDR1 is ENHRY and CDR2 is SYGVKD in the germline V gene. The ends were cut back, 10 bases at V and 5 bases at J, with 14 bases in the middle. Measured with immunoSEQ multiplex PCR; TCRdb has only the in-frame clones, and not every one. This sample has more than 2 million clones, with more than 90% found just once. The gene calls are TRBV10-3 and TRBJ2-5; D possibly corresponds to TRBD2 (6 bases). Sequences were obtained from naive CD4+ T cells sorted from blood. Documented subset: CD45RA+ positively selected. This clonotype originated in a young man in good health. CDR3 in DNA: TGTGCCACGGGCGCGGGAAGTGAGACCCAGTACTTC. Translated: CATGAGSETQYF.